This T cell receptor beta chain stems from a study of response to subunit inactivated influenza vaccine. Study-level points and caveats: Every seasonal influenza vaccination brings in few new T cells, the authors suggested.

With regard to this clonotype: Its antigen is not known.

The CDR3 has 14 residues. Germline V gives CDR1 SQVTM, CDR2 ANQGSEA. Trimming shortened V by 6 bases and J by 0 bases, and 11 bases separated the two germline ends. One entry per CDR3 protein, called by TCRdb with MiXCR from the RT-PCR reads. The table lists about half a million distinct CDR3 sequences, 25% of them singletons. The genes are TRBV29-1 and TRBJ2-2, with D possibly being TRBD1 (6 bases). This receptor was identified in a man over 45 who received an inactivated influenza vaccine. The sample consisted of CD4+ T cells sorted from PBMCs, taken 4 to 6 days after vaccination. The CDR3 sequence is CSVGTFPNTGELFF. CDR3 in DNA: TGCAGCGTGGGGACATTCCCGAACACCGGGGAGCTGTTTTTT.